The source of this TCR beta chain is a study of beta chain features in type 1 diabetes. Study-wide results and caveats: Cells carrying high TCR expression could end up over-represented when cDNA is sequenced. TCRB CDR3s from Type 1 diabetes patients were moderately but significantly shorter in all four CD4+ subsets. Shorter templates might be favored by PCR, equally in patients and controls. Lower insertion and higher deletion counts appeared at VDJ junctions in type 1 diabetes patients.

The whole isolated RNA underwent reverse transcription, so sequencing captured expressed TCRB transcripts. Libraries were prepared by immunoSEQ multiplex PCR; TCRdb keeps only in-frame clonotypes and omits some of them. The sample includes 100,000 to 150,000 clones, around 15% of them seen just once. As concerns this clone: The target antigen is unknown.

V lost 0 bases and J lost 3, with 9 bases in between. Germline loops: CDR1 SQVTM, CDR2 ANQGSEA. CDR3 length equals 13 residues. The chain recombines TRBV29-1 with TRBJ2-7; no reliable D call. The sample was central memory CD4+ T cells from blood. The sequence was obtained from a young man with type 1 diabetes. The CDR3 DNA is TGCAGCGTTGAAGATCTAGTAGGCTACGAGCAGTACTTC. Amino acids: CSVEDLVGYEQYF.